This T cell receptor (beta chain) was retrieved from a study of B cell selection in AIRE deficiency. Study-wide points: Only approximately 10% of approximately 3,700 shared Treg sequences were patient-specific; roughly 30% healthy-specific. Tconv and Treg cells from AIRE-deficient patients resembled healthy donors in TCRBV usage, CDR3 length and diversity.

Original analysis: Patients' Tregs yielded 45,000 to 60,000 distinct TCRbeta sequences; donors' 85,000 to 100,000. Measured with immunoSEQ multiplex PCR; TCRdb has only the in-frame clones, and not every one. V, J and clone size were drawn from that table, and D and trimming were deduced from the DNA. The sample has tens of thousands of clones, about nine tenths seen once. This clone was seen only once. Antigen unknown. Sorted regulatory T cells were CD4-positive, CD25-high and CD127-low or negative. Healthy unrelated donors supplied the control samples. Per germline, CDR1 LGHNT and CDR2 FRNRAP. After removal of 7 bases from V and 3 bases from J, the junction contained 16 bases not matched to a gene. CDR3 size: 17 residues.

The sequencing input was CD4+CD25+ Tregs sorted from PBMCs. The gene calls are TRBV12-5 and TRBJ2-7; 9 nucleotides align to TRBD2. This receptor was identified in a human donor in good health. The DNA of the CDR3 is TGTGCTAGTGCTCCCCAAGTATTAGCGGGGGTCCTCTACGAGCAGTACTTC. It is translated as CASAPQVLAGVLYEQYF.